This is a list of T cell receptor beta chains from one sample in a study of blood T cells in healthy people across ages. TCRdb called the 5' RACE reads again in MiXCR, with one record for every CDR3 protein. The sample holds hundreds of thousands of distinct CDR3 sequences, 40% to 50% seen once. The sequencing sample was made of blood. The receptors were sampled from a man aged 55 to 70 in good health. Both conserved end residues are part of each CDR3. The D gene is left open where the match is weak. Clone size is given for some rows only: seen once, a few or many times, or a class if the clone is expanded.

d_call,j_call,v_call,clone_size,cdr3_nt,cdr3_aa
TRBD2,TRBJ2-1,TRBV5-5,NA,TGTGCCAGCAGATTGACTAGCGGGGATTACAATGAGCAGTTCTTC,CASRLTSGDYNEQFF
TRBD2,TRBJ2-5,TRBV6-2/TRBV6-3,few,TGTGCCAGCAGTTACGGGGGACTAGCGGTCCAAGAGACCCAGTACTTC,CASSYGGLAVQETQYF
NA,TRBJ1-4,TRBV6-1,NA,TGTGCCAGCAGTGAAGCGGGCGTACCGGGACTGTTTTTT,CASSEAGVPGLFF
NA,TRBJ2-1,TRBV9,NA,TGTGCCAGCAGCGTCTACGGCTACAATGAGCAGTTCTTC,CASSVYGYNEQFF
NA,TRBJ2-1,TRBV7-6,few,TGTGCCAGCAGCTACCAGCAGGGGGGCCAGTGGGAGCAGTTCTTC,CASSYQQGGQWEQFF
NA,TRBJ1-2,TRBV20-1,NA,TGCAGTGCTAGGGTAACAGCCCCTCTCTATGGCTACACCTTC,CSARVTAPLYGYTF
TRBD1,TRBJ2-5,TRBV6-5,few,TGTGCCAGCACCTCAGGGGGTGAAGAGACCCGGTACTTC,CASTSGGEETRYF
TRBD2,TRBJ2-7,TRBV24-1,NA,TGTGCCACCAGTGATGGGGGAGGGCACAATGAGCAGTACTTC,CATSDGGGHNEQYF
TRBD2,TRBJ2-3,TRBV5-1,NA,TGCGCCAGCAGCTTGGAAGCGGGGGGGATGGCTACGCAGTATTTT,CASSLEAGGMATQYF
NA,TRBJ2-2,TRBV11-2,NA,TGTGCCAGCAGCTCTGACAGGGGAGGGTTGACCGGGGAGCTGTTTTTT,CASSSDRGGLTGELFF
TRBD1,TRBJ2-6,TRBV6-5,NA,TGTGCCAGCAGTTACTTGGGGACAGGGGGCTCTGGGGCCAACGTCCTGACTTTC,CASSYLGTGGSGANVLTF